The 15 T cell receptor beta chains given below trace back to one sample, sequenced in a study of graft-versus-host responses after intestinal transplantation. Libraries were prepared by immunoSEQ multiplex PCR; TCRdb keeps only in-frame clonotypes and omits some of them. The profile shows more than 10,000 clones, roughly 93% of them singletons. Specimen: PBMCs, collected about 37 months after intestinal transplantation. These receptors came from a human patient who received an intestinal transplant, so some T cells may come from the graft donor.

This clone was seen only once. The genes are TRBV2 and TRBJ1-1; D gene ambiguous. Between the trimmed V and J ends, which lost 6 bases and 7 bases, there was a span of 6 bases. Germline CDR1 SNHLY, CDR2 FYNNEI. The CDR3 sequence is 10 residues long. CDR3: CASRTVEAFF. DNA for the CDR3: TGTGCCAGCAGGACGGTTGAAGCTTTCTTT.

The chain combines TRBV9 with TRBJ1-3; D remains unclear. Trimming removed 0 bases at V and 4 bases at J, with 2 bases between. The CDR3 spans 12 residues. Germline assignment: CDR1 SGDLS and CDR2 YYNGEE. CDR3 amino acids: CASSVAGNTIYF. CDR3 nucleotides: TGTGCCAGCAGCGTAGCCGGAAACACCATATATTTT.

This chain links TRBV11-2 with TRBJ2-3; maybe TRBD1 (6 bases). The germline V and J ends were trimmed by 5 bases and 2 bases, with 17 bases remaining between them. CDR3 size: 16 residues. Germline V gives CDR1 SGHAT, CDR2 FQNNGV. CDR3 residues: CASSPGMDSITDTQYF. In nucleotides, the CDR3 is TGTGCCAGCAGCCCAGGGATGGACAGTATCACAGATACGCAGTATTTT.

The V and J genes are TRBV7-8 and TRBJ2-7, with 8 bases that match TRBD1. This CDR3 has 13 residues. V lost 5 bases to trimming and J lost 6 bases; unmatched junction nucleotides: 6. The germline gives CDR1 SGHVS, CDR2 FQNEAQ. The CDR3 here is CASSLGQEGEQYF. Written as DNA, the CDR3 is TGTGCCAGCAGCCTGGGACAGGAGGGCGAGCAGTACTTC.

This chain uses TRBV6-1 with TRBJ2-3; D tentatively fits TRBD1 or TRBD2 (5 bases each). CDR1 is MNHNS, CDR2 SASEGT, per germline. CDR3 length: 14 residues. Trimming pared 6 bases from V and 7 bases from J, leaving 17 bases between. CDR3 sequence (DNA): TGTGCCAGCAGCCGGGACCGGTCGGGGTATACGCAGTATTTT. This codes for CASSRDRSGYTQYF.

V and J are TRBV11-1 and TRBJ1-6; possible D gene TRBD1, 6 bases. V was cut by 5 bases and J by 7 bases, with 18 bases left in between. Germline CDR1 is SGHAT and CDR2 is FQDESV (reference sequence). This CDR3 has 16 residues. This CDR3 reads CASSRSAVGGNSPLHF. CDR3 nucleotides: TGTGCCAGCAGCCGCTCAGCCGTGGGGGGCAATTCACCCCTCCACTTT.

The J gene is TRBJ1-2, the V gene TRBV29-1, with TRBD1 as a possible D gene (6 bases). The germline CDR1 and CDR2 sequences are SQVTM and ANQGSEA. V was cut by 6 bases and J by 2 bases, with 10 bases left in between. The CDR3 sequence is 12 residues long. Here the CDR3 reads CSVRQENYGYTF. The CDR3 DNA follows: TGCAGCGTCCGACAGGAGAACTATGGCTACACCTTC.

The chain has TRBV7-3 and TRBJ2-3; D not certain. Germline V gene data show CDR1 as SGHTA and CDR2 as FQGTGA. The CDR3 loop spans 15 amino acids. With 1 base removed from V and 2 bases from J, the gap between germline ends came to 10 bases. In DNA, the CDR3 is TGTGCCAGCAGCTTAATGGATAGCCCCACAGATACGCAGTATTTT. Amino acids: CASSLMDSPTDTQYF.

In its sample, this clone was seen once. V is TRBV10-3 and J is TRBJ1-2; D is perhaps TRBD1 (5 bases). The length of the CDR3 is 13 residues. Germline V gene lookup returns CDR1 ENHRY and CDR2 SYGVKD. The V gene lost 10 bases and the J gene lost 3 bases, with 15 bases spanning the gap. CDR3 DNA sequence: TGTGCCACGAGAACCGGGACGGACTATGGCTACACCTTC. This gives the protein CATRTGTDYGYTF.

The genes are TRBV5-4 and TRBJ1-1, with 7 positions matching TRBD1. The CDR3 totals 14 residues. Germline CDR1 is SGHNT and CDR2 is YYREEE (reference sequence). Losses at the gene ends were 4 bases for V and 4 bases for J; bases not matched to a gene: 7. CDR3 sequence (DNA): TGTGCCAGCAGCGTCAGGGGGATACGCACTGAAGCTTTCTTT. Encoded protein: CASSVRGIRTEAFF.

Only a few counts were recorded for this clone. The CDR3 DNA sequence: TGTGCCAGCAGCCCCCGGGACAGTCCTTCCTACGGCTACACCTTC. Its translation is CASSPRDSPSYGYTF. V and J are TRBV14 and TRBJ1-2; the match to TRBD1 covers 7 bases. With 4 bases clipped from V and 8 bases from J, the junction kept 13 bases outside the gene matches. There are 15 residues in the CDR3. The germline CDR1 and CDR2 sequences are SGHDN and FVKESK.

This chain connects TRBV6-1 to TRBJ2-3, with 8 bases that match TRBD2. This CDR3 comprises 15 residues. Germline lookup yields CDR1 MNHNS and CDR2 SASEGT. The V gene end was trimmed by 4 bases and the J gene end by 4 bases; junction bases not matched to a gene: 7. CDR3 nucleotides: TGTGCCAGCAGTGGTTTGCGGGGGGCCGCAGATACGCAGTATTTT. Protein sequence: CASSGLRGAADTQYF.

V usage is TRBV25-1 and J usage is TRBJ2-5; TRBD2 might be the D (6 bases). Trimming stripped 4 bases from V and 5 bases from J, with 14 bases between. Germline V gene lookup returns CDR1 MGHDK and CDR2 SYGVNS. The CDR3 covers 14 residues. The CDR3: CASSGLGGRETQYF. The DNA for the CDR3 is TGTGCCAGCAGTGGGTTGGGGGGTCGGGAGACCCAGTACTTC.

The J gene is TRBJ1-1, the V gene TRBV2; 7 nucleotides align to TRBD1. From germline, CDR1 is SNHLY and CDR2 FYNNEI. The V and J ends lost 6 bases and 0 bases, in that order; junction bases with no gene match: 13. This CDR3 is built from 17 residues. The DNA for the CDR3 is TGTGCCAGCAGAACAAGGGGGCTCCCAACTCTGAACACTGAAGCTTTCTTT. Protein sequence: CASRTRGLPTLNTEAFF.

The CDR3 sequence: CASSYDVTRTEAFF. The CDR3 nucleotides read TGTGCCAGCAGTTACGATGTGACGCGAACTGAAGCTTTCTTT. This chain uses TRBV6-5 with TRBJ1-1; D is unresolved. The germline V gene encodes CDR1 MNHEY and CDR2 SVGAGI. This CDR3 is built from 14 residues. V shed 2 bases and J shed 5 bases, with 12 bases lying between them.